This is a list of T cell receptor beta chains from one sample in a study of T cell clonotyping in hematopoietic cell transplantation. The table came from immunoSEQ multiplex PCR; TCRdb's copy has only in-frame clones and leaves some out. The sample contains about 36,000 clones, 90% to 95% of which appear only once. The sequencing here drew on peripheral blood mononuclear cells, taken before stem cell transplant. These TCRs come from a man aged 35 to 55 with chronic myeloid leukemia. Some clones in this sample may be carry-over from other donors' samples. Each CDR3 is given with its conserved first and last residue. Each record gives: D gene, V gene, clone size, J gene, CDR3 protein, CDR3 DNA. A D gene is named only where the DNA matches it firmly. For some rows the clone size is stated as once, few or many, or as a class when expanded; others skip it.

D gene: NA; V gene: TRBV6-5; clone size: NA; J gene: TRBJ1-3; CDR3 protein: CASSSPGATGNTIYF; CDR3 DNA: TGTGCCAGCAGTTCGCCGGGAGCTACTGGAAACACCATATATTTT
D gene: NA; V gene: TRBV5-1; clone size: NA; J gene: TRBJ2-3; CDR3 protein: CASSLVQGADTQYF; CDR3 DNA: TGCGCCAGCAGCTTGGTACAGGGAGCAGATACGCAGTATTTT
D gene: TRBD1; V gene: TRBV18; clone size: NA; J gene: TRBJ2-7; CDR3 protein: CASSPPVTGEHEQYF; CDR3 DNA: TGTGCCAGCTCACCGCCGGTAACAGGGGAACACGAGCAGTACTTC
D gene: NA; V gene: TRBV7-2; clone size: NA; J gene: TRBJ1-1; CDR3 protein: CASSWTGQGNTEAFF; CDR3 DNA: TGTGCCAGCAGCTGGACCGGCCAGGGGAACACTGAAGCTTTCTTT
D gene: TRBD2; V gene: TRBV4-1; clone size: NA; J gene: TRBJ2-2; CDR3 protein: CASSPMGRGVTGELFF; CDR3 DNA: TGCGCCAGCAGCCCAATGGGGCGGGGGGTCACCGGGGAGCTGTTTTTT
D gene: NA; V gene: TRBV6-4; clone size: NA; J gene: TRBJ2-3; CDR3 protein: CASSDSAGSGADTQYF; CDR3 DNA: TGTGCCAGCAGTGACTCGGCGGGAAGTGGTGCAGATACGCAGTATTTT
D gene: NA; V gene: TRBV7-8; clone size: NA; J gene: TRBJ2-3; CDR3 protein: CASSLEWRGTDTQYF; CDR3 DNA: TGTGCCAGCAGCTTAGAGTGGAGGGGGACAGATACGCAGTATTTT
D gene: TRBD1; V gene: TRBV10-3; clone size: NA; J gene: TRBJ1-5; CDR3 protein: CAAGDSTQPQHF; CDR3 DNA: TGTGCCGCCGGGGACAGTACTCAGCCCCAGCATTTT
D gene: TRBD1; V gene: TRBV6-8; clone size: NA; J gene: TRBJ1-4; CDR3 protein: CASSRQGWDKLFF; CDR3 DNA: TGTGCCAGCAGTCGACAGGGTTGGGATAAACTGTTTTTT
D gene: TRBD1; V gene: TRBV7-2; clone size: NA; J gene: TRBJ1-1; CDR3 protein: CASSSRQGAPDTEAFF; CDR3 DNA: TGTGCCAGCAGTTCCCGACAGGGGGCGCCCGACACTGAAGCTTTCTTT
D gene: NA; V gene: TRBV29-1; clone size: NA; J gene: TRBJ2-1; CDR3 protein: CSSGQMVVHEQFF; CDR3 DNA: TGCAGCTCAGGGCAAATGGTGGTCCATGAGCAGTTCTTC
D gene: NA; V gene: TRBV28; clone size: once; J gene: TRBJ2-7; CDR3 protein: CASSLLSSGFTPYEQYF; CDR3 DNA: TGTGCCAGCAGTTTATTATCCTCAGGGTTTACTCCCTACGAGCAGTACTTC
D gene: TRBD1; V gene: TRBV7-3; clone size: NA; J gene: TRBJ1-1; CDR3 protein: CASSSGQGGPEAFF; CDR3 DNA: TGTGCCAGCAGCTCTGGACAGGGAGGCCCTGAAGCTTTCTTT
D gene: TRBD1; V gene: TRBV7-2; clone size: NA; J gene: TRBJ2-5; CDR3 protein: CASGQGARETQYF; CDR3 DNA: TGTGCCTCCGGACAGGGGGCGAGAGAGACCCAGTACTTC
D gene: NA; V gene: TRBV19; clone size: NA; J gene: TRBJ2-7; CDR3 protein: CASSKTVTYEQYF; CDR3 DNA: TGTGCCAGTAGTAAGACAGTTACCTACGAGCAGTACTTC
D gene: TRBD1; V gene: TRBV29-1; clone size: once; J gene: TRBJ2-5; CDR3 protein: CSVRTGQETQYF; CDR3 DNA: TGCAGCGTCAGGACAGGCCAAGAGACCCAGTACTTC
D gene: NA; V gene: TRBV7-8; clone size: NA; J gene: TRBJ1-3; CDR3 protein: CASSFIPSGNTIYF; CDR3 DNA: TGTGCCAGCAGCTTTATTCCCTCTGGAAACACCATATATTTT
D gene: NA; V gene: TRBV19; clone size: NA; J gene: TRBJ2-1; CDR3 protein: CASSRQESEQFF; CDR3 DNA: TGTGCCAGTAGTAGACAGGAGAGTGAGCAGTTCTTC
D gene: TRBD1; V gene: TRBV6-4; clone size: NA; J gene: TRBJ2-3; CDR3 protein: CASSDSGQASDTQYF; CDR3 DNA: TGTGCCAGCAGTGACTCAGGACAGGCTTCAGATACGCAGTATTTT
D gene: TRBD1; V gene: TRBV7-6; clone size: NA; J gene: TRBJ2-2; CDR3 protein: CASSLARSRTPGQDFNTGELFF; CDR3 DNA: TGTGCCAGCAGCTTAGCCAGGAGTCGAACTCCGGGACAGGACTTTAACACCGGGGAGCTGTTTTTT
D gene: NA; V gene: TRBV30; clone size: NA; J gene: TRBJ1-3; CDR3 protein: CASRGNTIYF; CDR3 DNA: TGTGCTTCACGGGGAAACACCATATATTTT
D gene: NA; V gene: TRBV7-6; clone size: NA; J gene: TRBJ1-1; CDR3 protein: CASSLEEGMNTEAFF; CDR3 DNA: TGTGCCAGCAGCTTAGAGGAGGGAATGAACACTGAAGCTTTCTTT
D gene: NA; V gene: TRBV6-5; clone size: NA; J gene: TRBJ1-6; CDR3 protein: CASSSDLNSPLHF; CDR3 DNA: TGTGCCAGCAGCTCGGACTTAAATTCACCCCTCCACTTT
D gene: TRBD1; V gene: TRBV19; clone size: once; J gene: TRBJ1-5; CDR3 protein: CASRPSQGNSNQPQHF; CDR3 DNA: TGTGCCAGTAGGCCCTCACAGGGGAATAGCAATCAGCCCCAGCATTTT
D gene: TRBD1; V gene: TRBV6-5; clone size: NA; J gene: TRBJ1-2; CDR3 protein: CASRPGTGTYGYTF; CDR3 DNA: TGTGCCAGCAGGCCCGGGACAGGGACCTATGGCTACACCTTC
D gene: NA; V gene: TRBV6-1; clone size: NA; J gene: TRBJ1-1; CDR3 protein: CASRGPGGNTEAFF; CDR3 DNA: TGTGCCAGCAGGGGGCCGGGAGGGAACACTGAAGCTTTCTTT
D gene: TRBD1; V gene: TRBV7-2; clone size: NA; J gene: TRBJ1-2; CDR3 protein: CASSSPGQGNYGYTF; CDR3 DNA: TGTGCCAGCAGCTCACCCGGACAGGGTAACTATGGCTACACCTTC
D gene: NA; V gene: TRBV14; clone size: once; J gene: TRBJ1-4; CDR3 protein: CASSQGGRRTLNEKLFF; CDR3 DNA: TGTGCCAGCAGCCAAGGGGGTAGACGGACTCTTAATGAAAAACTGTTTTTT
D gene: TRBD1; V gene: TRBV5-1; clone size: once; J gene: TRBJ1-1; CDR3 protein: CASSPGQVENEAFF; CDR3 DNA: TGCGCCAGCAGCCCGGGACAGGTTGAGAATGAAGCTTTCTTT
D gene: NA; V gene: TRBV28; clone size: NA; J gene: TRBJ2-7; CDR3 protein: CASSRGGGTGHDEQYF; CDR3 DNA: TGTGCCAGCAGTCGGGGGGGTGGGACAGGGCACGACGAGCAGTACTTC
D gene: NA; V gene: TRBV30; clone size: NA; J gene: TRBJ1-1; CDR3 protein: CALKISSLNTEAFF; CDR3 DNA: TGTGCCTTAAAAATTTCTTCACTAAACACTGAAGCTTTCTTT
D gene: NA; V gene: TRBV11-3; clone size: NA; J gene: TRBJ1-1; CDR3 protein: CASSPQSMNTEAFF; CDR3 DNA: TGTGCCAGCAGCCCCCAGAGTATGAACACTGAAGCTTTCTTT
D gene: NA; V gene: TRBV28; clone size: NA; J gene: TRBJ2-7; CDR3 protein: CASSLGGGSDEQYF; CDR3 DNA: TGTGCCAGCAGTTTGGGGGGGGGCTCGGACGAGCAGTACTTC
D gene: TRBD2; V gene: TRBV11-1; clone size: NA; J gene: TRBJ2-3; CDR3 protein: CASSLIAGERTDTQYF; CDR3 DNA: TGTGCCAGCAGCCTAATAGCGGGGGAGCGCACAGATACGCAGTATTTT
D gene: TRBD1; V gene: TRBV4-1; clone size: few; J gene: TRBJ1-2; CDR3 protein: CASTDQGVGNYGYTF; CDR3 DNA: TGCGCCAGCACCGATCAGGGGGTGGGTAACTATGGCTACACCTTC
D gene: NA; V gene: TRBV5-5; clone size: NA; J gene: TRBJ1-1; CDR3 protein: CASSLSTEAFF; CDR3 DNA: TGTGCCAGCAGCCTCTCTACTGAAGCTTTCTTT
D gene: TRBD2; V gene: TRBV7-3; clone size: NA; J gene: TRBJ2-3; CDR3 protein: CASSLGLASDTQYF; CDR3 DNA: TGTGCCAGCAGCTTGGGACTAGCGAGTGATACGCAGTATTTT
D gene: TRBD2; V gene: TRBV30; clone size: NA; J gene: TRBJ2-5; CDR3 protein: CAWALLSGGVETQYF; CDR3 DNA: TGTGCCTGGGCCCTCTTAAGCGGGGGAGTGGAGACCCAGTACTTC
D gene: TRBD1; V gene: TRBV27; clone size: NA; J gene: TRBJ1-2; CDR3 protein: CASSFADRGQGYTF; CDR3 DNA: TGTGCCAGCAGTTTTGCAGACAGGGGGCAAGGCTACACCTTC
D gene: TRBD1; V gene: TRBV28; clone size: NA; J gene: TRBJ1-1; CDR3 protein: CASSLDRGTEAFF; CDR3 DNA: TGTGCCAGCAGTTTAGACAGGGGGACTGAAGCTTTCTTT
D gene: TRBD1; V gene: TRBV27; clone size: NA; J gene: TRBJ2-7; CDR3 protein: CASSLTPGTGVSEQYF; CDR3 DNA: TGTGCCAGCAGTCTAACGCCCGGGACAGGGGTATCAGAGCAGTACTTC
D gene: NA; V gene: TRBV9; clone size: NA; J gene: TRBJ2-3; CDR3 protein: CASSGGGTDTQYF; CDR3 DNA: TGTGCCAGCAGTGGTGGAGGCACAGATACGCAGTATTTT
D gene: NA; V gene: TRBV7-9; clone size: NA; J gene: TRBJ1-3; CDR3 protein: CASSLPTSSGNTIYF; CDR3 DNA: TGTGCCAGCAGCCTACCGACCAGCTCTGGAAACACCATATATTTT
D gene: TRBD1; V gene: TRBV14; clone size: few; J gene: TRBJ1-2; CDR3 protein: CASSQFQQGIGYGYTF; CDR3 DNA: TGTGCCAGCAGCCAATTCCAACAGGGGATCGGCTATGGCTACACCTTC
D gene: NA; V gene: TRBV6-5; clone size: NA; J gene: TRBJ1-5; CDR3 protein: CASSYVQGAHQPQHF; CDR3 DNA: TGTGCCAGCAGTTACGTACAGGGAGCCCATCAGCCCCAGCATTTT
D gene: NA; V gene: TRBV30; clone size: NA; J gene: TRBJ1-4; CDR3 protein: CAWSSDYNEKLFF; CDR3 DNA: TGTGCCTGGAGTAGTGATTATAATGAAAAACTGTTTTTT
D gene: NA; V gene: TRBV7-2; clone size: NA; J gene: TRBJ2-7; CDR3 protein: CASDGGRSGEQYF; CDR3 DNA: TGTGCCAGCGACGGGGGCAGGTCTGGCGAGCAGTACTTC
D gene: TRBD1; V gene: TRBV11-2; clone size: NA; J gene: TRBJ2-6; CDR3 protein: CASSPGGSGANVLTF; CDR3 DNA: TGTGCCAGCAGCCCAGGGGGCTCTGGGGCCAACGTCCTGACTTTC
D gene: NA; V gene: TRBV7-3; clone size: once; J gene: TRBJ2-3; CDR3 protein: CASSRTYYRGGRNTQYF; CDR3 DNA: TGTGCCAGCAGCCGAACCTACTACAGGGGAGGGAGAAATACGCAGTATTTT
D gene: NA; V gene: TRBV7-6; clone size: NA; J gene: TRBJ2-2; CDR3 protein: CASRSGTTNTGELFF; CDR3 DNA: TGTGCCAGCAGGTCCGGGACAACAAACACCGGGGAGCTGTTTTTT
D gene: NA; V gene: TRBV30; clone size: NA; J gene: TRBJ2-4; CDR3 protein: CAWSRGIQNIQYF; CDR3 DNA: TGTGCCTGGAGTAGGGGAATCCAAAACATTCAGTACTTC